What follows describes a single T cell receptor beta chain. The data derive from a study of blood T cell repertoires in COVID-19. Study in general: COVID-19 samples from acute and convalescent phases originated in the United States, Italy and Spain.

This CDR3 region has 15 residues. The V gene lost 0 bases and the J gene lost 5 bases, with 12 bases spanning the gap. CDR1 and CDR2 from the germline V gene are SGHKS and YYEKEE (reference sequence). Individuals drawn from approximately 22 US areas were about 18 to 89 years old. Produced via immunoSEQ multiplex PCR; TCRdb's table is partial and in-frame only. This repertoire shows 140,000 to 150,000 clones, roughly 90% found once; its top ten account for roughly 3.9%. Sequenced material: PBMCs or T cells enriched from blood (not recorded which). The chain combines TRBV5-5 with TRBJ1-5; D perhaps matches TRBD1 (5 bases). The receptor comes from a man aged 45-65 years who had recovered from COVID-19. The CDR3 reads CASSLVPGSDQPQHF. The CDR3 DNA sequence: TGTGCCAGCAGCTTGGTACCAGGGTCGGATCAGCCCCAGCATTTT.